These T cell receptor beta chains were read from a single sample in a study of cytomegalovirus exposure and HLA in healthy donors. TCRdb keeps only in-frame clones here, not all; method: immunoSEQ multiplex PCR. The data contain fewer than 250,000 clones, roughly 75% of them singletons. Sequencing input: PBMCs. These receptors came from a man in his thirties or forties in good health and CMV-seropositive. Both conserved end residues are part of each CDR3. The D gene is left open where the match is weak. Only part of the rows carry a size: once, few, many, or a class if the clone is expanded.

CDR3 DNA: TGTGCCAGCAGCTTAGTAGGACATGGGGCCAACGTCCTGACTTTC; CDR3 protein: CASSLVGHGANVLTF; clone size: few; D gene: -; V gene: TRBV7-2; J gene: TRBJ2-6
CDR3 DNA: TGTGCCAGCAGTCGTCATAGCACTGAAGCTTTCTTT; CDR3 protein: CASSRHSTEAFF; clone size: -; D gene: -; V gene: TRBV6-1; J gene: TRBJ1-1
CDR3 DNA: TGTGCCAGCAGCTCTCAGGGGCGGGACGAGCAGTACTTC; CDR3 protein: CASSSQGRDEQYF; clone size: -; D gene: -; V gene: TRBV7-9; J gene: TRBJ2-7
CDR3 DNA: TGTGCCAGCAGTGACGGCACAGGGGGTGGCTACACCTTC; CDR3 protein: CASSDGTGGGYTF; clone size: few; D gene: TRBD1; V gene: TRBV6-1; J gene: TRBJ1-2
CDR3 DNA: TGTGCCATCAGTGAGGGCGGATCCTCTGGAAACACCATATATTTT; CDR3 protein: CAISEGGSSGNTIYF; clone size: -; D gene: -; V gene: TRBV10-3; J gene: TRBJ1-3
CDR3 DNA: TGTGCCAGCTCACCACTATCCGGGGCAGATACGCAGTATTTT; CDR3 protein: CASSPLSGADTQYF; clone size: -; D gene: -; V gene: TRBV18; J gene: TRBJ2-3
CDR3 DNA: TGCGCCAGCAGCTTAGGACTAGCGGGAGGTACAGATACGCAGTATTTT; CDR3 protein: CASSLGLAGGTDTQYF; clone size: -; D gene: TRBD2; V gene: TRBV5-1; J gene: TRBJ2-3
CDR3 DNA: TGTGCCAGCAGCTTGCTCGAAGCTCGGAATGAGCAGTTCTTC; CDR3 protein: CASSLLEARNEQFF; clone size: -; D gene: -; V gene: TRBV5-4; J gene: TRBJ2-1
CDR3 DNA: TGTGCCAGCAGTAGAGGACTAGCGGGAGGTGAAGAGACCCAGTACTTC; CDR3 protein: CASSRGLAGGEETQYF; clone size: -; D gene: TRBD2; V gene: TRBV27; J gene: TRBJ2-5
CDR3 DNA: TGTGCCAGCAGTTTAAACGGGGGGGCTTATGGCTACACCTTC; CDR3 protein: CASSLNGGAYGYTF; clone size: once; D gene: -; V gene: TRBV27; J gene: TRBJ1-2
CDR3 DNA: TGTGCCAGCAGCCGACTCCAGGGACAGGGTTTTGAAAAACTGTTTTTT; CDR3 protein: CASSRLQGQGFEKLFF; clone size: few; D gene: TRBD1; V gene: TRBV7-2; J gene: TRBJ1-4
CDR3 DNA: TGTGCCACCAGCACCGTACGGTCCTTGTTGTATTTT; CDR3 protein: CATSTVRSLLYF; clone size: -; D gene: -; V gene: TRBV15; J gene: TRBJ2-3
CDR3 DNA: TGTGCCAGCAGCGCATTTAGCGGGAGGCCCTACAATGAGCAGTTCTTC; CDR3 protein: CASSAFSGRPYNEQFF; clone size: few; D gene: TRBD2; V gene: TRBV14; J gene: TRBJ2-1
CDR3 DNA: TGTGCCAGCCCATCACCGGGACTACCCTACGAGCAGTACTTC; CDR3 protein: CASPSPGLPYEQYF; clone size: -; D gene: TRBD2; V gene: TRBV18; J gene: TRBJ2-7
CDR3 DNA: TGTGCCAGCAGCTGGACGGGGGGAACAGATACGCAGTATTTT; CDR3 protein: CASSWTGGTDTQYF; clone size: few; D gene: TRBD2; V gene: TRBV5-4; J gene: TRBJ2-3
CDR3 DNA: TGTGCCAGCAGCTTACGCCCCCGTCAGAGTAGCGGGACGGGGAATGAGCAGTTCTTC; CDR3 protein: CASSLRPRQSSGTGNEQFF; clone size: -; D gene: TRBD2; V gene: TRBV9; J gene: TRBJ2-1
CDR3 DNA: TGTGCCAGCAGCTTAGCAGGTCAGCGGGGGGGCAATGAGCAGTTCTTC; CDR3 protein: CASSLAGQRGGNEQFF; clone size: -; D gene: TRBD2; V gene: TRBV7-8; J gene: TRBJ2-1
CDR3 DNA: TGCCTCATTGCTAGTGATGTAAACTATGGTTACACCTTC; CDR3 protein: CLIASDVNYGYTF; clone size: -; D gene: -; V gene: TRBV11-2; J gene: TRBJ1-2
CDR3 DNA: TGTGCCAGCAGAGAGGAGAACTATGGCTACACCTTC; CDR3 protein: CASREENYGYTF; clone size: -; D gene: -; V gene: TRBV27; J gene: TRBJ1-2
CDR3 DNA: TGTGCCAGTACCCCCACAGGGGTCGGAAACACTGAAGCTTTCTTT; CDR3 protein: CASTPTGVGNTEAFF; clone size: -; D gene: TRBD1; V gene: TRBV19; J gene: TRBJ1-1
CDR3 DNA: TGTGCCAGCGCTAGCGGGAGGTTCACCGGGGAGCTGTTTTTT; CDR3 protein: CASASGRFTGELFF; clone size: -; D gene: TRBD2; V gene: TRBV7-2; J gene: TRBJ2-2
CDR3 DNA: TGTGCCAGCAGCTTAGTGTCAGGGGGAGAGCAGTACTTC; CDR3 protein: CASSLVSGGEQYF; clone size: -; D gene: TRBD1; V gene: TRBV7-3; J gene: TRBJ2-7
CDR3 DNA: TGTGCCAGCAGCTTGGGACAGGGGGCGAGGGAGCAGTACTTC; CDR3 protein: CASSLGQGAREQYF; clone size: few; D gene: TRBD1; V gene: TRBV5-6; J gene: TRBJ2-7
CDR3 DNA: TGTGCCAGCAGCTCGGGGGGGGATTACAATGAGCAGTTCTTC; CDR3 protein: CASSSGGDYNEQFF; clone size: -; D gene: TRBD2; V gene: TRBV7-8; J gene: TRBJ2-1
CDR3 DNA: TGCGCCAGCAGCCAAGCTAGCGGGGGGGCGGGTACGCAGTATTTT; CDR3 protein: CASSQASGGAGTQYF; clone size: -; D gene: TRBD2; V gene: TRBV4-3; J gene: TRBJ2-3
CDR3 DNA: TGTGCCAGCAGTTCGTTGGGACAGTCTAATTCACCCCTCCACTTT; CDR3 protein: CASSSLGQSNSPLHF; clone size: -; D gene: TRBD1; V gene: TRBV28; J gene: TRBJ1-6
CDR3 DNA: TGTGCCAGCAGATCAGACACGAACACCGGGGAGCTGTTTTTT; CDR3 protein: CASRSDTNTGELFF; clone size: few; D gene: -; V gene: TRBV27; J gene: TRBJ2-2
CDR3 DNA: TGTGCCAGCAGTCCCGGAGTGGTTAGCAATCAGCCCCAGCATTTT; CDR3 protein: CASSPGVVSNQPQHF; clone size: -; D gene: -; V gene: TRBV27; J gene: TRBJ1-5
CDR3 DNA: TGCAGCGGGACCGGGACTAGCGGGAGTACGGATGAGCAGTTCTTC; CDR3 protein: CSGTGTSGSTDEQFF; clone size: few; D gene: TRBD2; V gene: TRBV29-1; J gene: TRBJ2-1